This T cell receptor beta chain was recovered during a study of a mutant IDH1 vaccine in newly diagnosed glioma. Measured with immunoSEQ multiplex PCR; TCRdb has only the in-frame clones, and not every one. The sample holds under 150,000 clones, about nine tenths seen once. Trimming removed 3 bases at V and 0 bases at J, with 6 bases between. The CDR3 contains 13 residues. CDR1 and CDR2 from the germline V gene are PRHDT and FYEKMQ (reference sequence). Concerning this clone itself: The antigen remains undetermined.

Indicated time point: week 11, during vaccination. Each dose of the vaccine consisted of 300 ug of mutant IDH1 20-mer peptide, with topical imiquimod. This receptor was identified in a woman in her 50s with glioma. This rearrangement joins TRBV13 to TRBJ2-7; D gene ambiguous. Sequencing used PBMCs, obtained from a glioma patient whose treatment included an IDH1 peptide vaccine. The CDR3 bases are TGTGCCAGCAGCTTTGGTCTCTCCTACGAGCAGTACTTC. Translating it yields CASSFGLSYEQYF.